This TCR beta chain was found in a study of regulatory T cells in long-lasting Graves disease. As for time point: newly diagnosed GD, antithyroid drugs for less than 3 months. Following extraction of RNA from PBMCs, that RNA was used to make the TCR library. This clonotype was observed many times. In germline, CDR1 is MNHEY, CDR2 SMNVEV (reference sequence). The CDR3 spans 16 residues. The ends were cut back, 6 bases at V and 4 bases at J, with 21 bases in the middle. Researchers made TCR beta libraries by using iRepertoire HTBI primers and running Arm-PCR on CDR3 regions. TCRdb reprocessed the multiplex PCR reads via MiXCR and lists one record per CDR3 protein. The sample lists about 320,000 distinct CDR3 sequences, roughly 18% occurring once.

The receptor's source is a female donor with Graves disease. V usage is TRBV27 and J usage is TRBJ1-2; D remains ambiguous. The material sequenced was peripheral blood mononuclear cells (PBMCs), taken at new diagnosis, from a patient treated with antithyroid drugs. In DNA, the CDR3 is TGTGCCAGCAGCCTTCACTCTCAGTCGCCGCTCTATGGCTACACCTTC. Its protein product is CASSLHSQSPLYGYTF.